A selection of T cell receptor beta chains follows, all from one sample in a study of blood T cell repertoires in COVID-19. Some clones are missing from TCRdb's copy, which holds only in-frame ones; the method was immunoSEQ multiplex PCR. The sample has around 140,000 clones; under 90% are singletons. The sample consisted of PBMCs or T cells enriched from blood (not recorded which). Receptors originate from a middle-aged man in a cohort exposed to, infected with or recovered from COVID-19 (not recorded which). Each CDR3 is given with its conserved first and last residue. D genes are given only for firm matches. The listing skips clone size in some rows; elsewhere it reads once, few, many or a size class.

V: TRBV7-8; D: TRBD1; J: TRBJ1-1; size: NA; DNA: TGTGCCAGCAGCTCCGGGACAGGGGGCACCACTGAAGCTTTCTTT; CDR3: CASSSGTGGTTEAFF
V: TRBV5-1; D: TRBD2; J: TRBJ2-3; size: NA; DNA: TGCGCCAGCAGCTTGGCACTAGCGGGGACAGATACGCAGTATTTT; CDR3: CASSLALAGTDTQYF
V: TRBV5-4; D: NA; J: TRBJ1-2; size: few; DNA: TGTGCCAGCAGCTACAGGGAGGGGGGGACCTATGGCTACACCTTC; CDR3: CASSYREGGTYGYTF
V: TRBV19; D: NA; J: TRBJ2-7; size: once; DNA: TGTGCCAGTAGTTCGACAGGAGGTCTCTACGAGCAGTACTTC; CDR3: CASSSTGGLYEQYF
V: TRBV15; D: TRBD1; J: TRBJ2-2; size: NA; DNA: TGTGCCACCAGCAGAGATGGGACAGGGAGAATCGATAGCGGGGAGCTGTTTTTT; CDR3: CATSRDGTGRIDSGELFF
V: TRBV12-3/TRBV12-4; D: NA; J: TRBJ1-1; size: NA; DNA: TGTGCCAGCACTCAAAGCGGGGGGACTGAAGCTTTCTTT; CDR3: CASTQSGGTEAFF
V: TRBV5-1; D: NA; J: TRBJ2-3; size: NA; DNA: TGCGCCAGCAGCTGGGGGGAGGATACGCAGTATTTT; CDR3: CASSWGEDTQYF
V: TRBV6-5; D: TRBD1; J: TRBJ2-7; size: once; DNA: TGTGCCAGCAGTCTGGACAGGGGTGCCTACGAGCAGTACTTC; CDR3: CASSLDRGAYEQYF
V: TRBV5-1; D: NA; J: TRBJ2-7; size: NA; DNA: TGCGCCAGCAGCTTGGCTTACGAGCAGTACTTC; CDR3: CASSLAYEQYF
V: TRBV29-1; D: TRBD2; J: TRBJ2-5; size: NA; DNA: TGCAGCGTCGCATCGGGGGGAGAGACCCAGTACTTC; CDR3: CSVASGGETQYF
V: TRBV11-2; D: NA; J: TRBJ1-1; size: NA; DNA: TGTGCCAGCAGCTTTAGGGTCAGGGTCGACACTGAAGCTTTCTTT; CDR3: CASSFRVRVDTEAFF
V: TRBV2; D: NA; J: TRBJ1-2; size: NA; DNA: TGTGCCAGCAGTGATACTAGGACGGACCTTTACTATGGCTACACCTTC; CDR3: CASSDTRTDLYYGYTF
V: TRBV24-1; D: NA; J: TRBJ2-3; size: few; DNA: TGTGCCACCAGTGGTAACAGACGAGATACGCAGTATTTT; CDR3: CATSGNRRDTQYF
V: TRBV7-9; D: NA; J: TRBJ2-7; size: NA; DNA: TGTGCCAGCAGCTCGGGACTTAACAACTACGAGCAGTACTTC; CDR3: CASSSGLNNYEQYF
V: TRBV27; D: TRBD2; J: TRBJ2-7; size: NA; DNA: TGTGCCAGCAGTTTTGACGGACTAGCGGGCTACGAGCAGTACTTC; CDR3: CASSFDGLAGYEQYF
V: TRBV6-5; D: NA; J: TRBJ2-7; size: NA; DNA: TGTGCCAGCAGGGCGAGGGGGTTTCTCTACGAGCAGTACTTC; CDR3: CASRARGFLYEQYF
V: TRBV5-3; D: TRBD1; J: TRBJ1-5; size: NA; DNA: TGTGCCAGAAGCCCGGCAGGACAGGGGCAGCCCCAGCATTTT; CDR3: CARSPAGQGQPQHF
V: TRBV19; D: TRBD1; J: TRBJ1-2; size: NA; DNA: TGTGCCAGTAGTATAGATGGAAGGACAGGGGCACGAGGCTACACCTTC; CDR3: CASSIDGRTGARGYTF
V: TRBV19; D: NA; J: TRBJ2-1; size: NA; DNA: TGTGCCAGTAGTATTCCTAGAGCCTCCTACAATGAGCAGTTCTTC; CDR3: CASSIPRASYNEQFF
V: TRBV2; D: NA; J: TRBJ2-1; size: NA; DNA: TGTGCCAGCCGTCAGGAGGCCAATGAGCAGTTCTTC; CDR3: CASRQEANEQFF
V: TRBV27; D: TRBD2; J: TRBJ2-7; size: many; DNA: TGTGCCAGCAGGGGGACTAGCGGGAGTATCTACGAGCAGTACTTC; CDR3: CASRGTSGSIYEQYF
V: TRBV19; D: TRBD2; J: TRBJ2-7; size: NA; DNA: TGTGCCAGTAGTCCCCGGAGGAGCGGGACCTACGAGCAGTACTTC; CDR3: CASSPRRSGTYEQYF
V: TRBV5-1; D: NA; J: TRBJ2-7; size: once; DNA: TGCGCCAGCAGCTTGACTGTTACCTACGAGCAGTACTTC; CDR3: CASSLTVTYEQYF